The rows below give T cell receptor beta chains drawn from one sample of a study of T cell responses to AZD1222 COVID-19 vaccine. TCRdb keeps only in-frame clones here, not all; method: immunoSEQ multiplex PCR. The data contain around 140,000 clones, 88% of them singletons. Sequences were derived from peripheral blood, sampled 28 days after the second dose of the MenACWY control vaccine. The receptors shown here come from an adult who received the MenACWY meningococcal vaccine as a control. CDR3s include the opening cysteine and the closing phenylalanine or tryptophan. A D gene is named only where the DNA matches it firmly.

TRBV5-1,NA,TRBJ1-1,CASSHRETNTEAFF
TRBV30,TRBD2,TRBJ2-4,CAWTSGTVNIQYF
TRBV7-3,TRBD1,TRBJ1-4,CASSLRPLGQGAEKLFF
TRBV7-9,NA,TRBJ2-1,CASSLLGGGEQFF
TRBV7-9,NA,TRBJ1-1,CASSYRGRGRTEAFF
TRBV5-1,NA,TRBJ2-5,CASSLVGRAEETQYF
TRBV11-2,NA,TRBJ2-7,CASSFTGSYEQYF
TRBV19,TRBD1,TRBJ1-5,CASSRQGGGNQPQHF
TRBV6-2/TRBV6-3,NA,TRBJ1-6,CASSYPDGTYNSPLHF
TRBV11-2,TRBD2,TRBJ2-1,CASSPHASGIEAYNEQFF
TRBV28,TRBD1,TRBJ1-2,CASSPDPGQGVYGYTF
TRBV2,TRBD1,TRBJ2-3,CARGDSRTDTQYF
TRBV6-1,TRBD2,TRBJ2-5,CASSDPAGGGETQYF
TRBV15,NA,TRBJ2-7,CATSRDGTNYEQYF
TRBV7-9,NA,TRBJ2-6,CASRVPGAGANVLTF
TRBV11-3,NA,TRBJ2-7,CASSRKGSRTLSYEQYF
TRBV7-3,NA,TRBJ1-3,CASSSTPGNTIYF
TRBV27,NA,TRBJ1-5,CASSQKWNQPQHF
TRBV6-5,NA,TRBJ2-1,CASSYGVNEQFF
TRBV3-1/TRBV3-2,NA,TRBJ2-7,CASSQEGGFYEQYF
TRBV9,NA,TRBJ1-1,CASSRTGGVTEAFF
TRBV20-1,NA,TRBJ1-5,CSASSPRALNQPQHF
TRBV7-6,NA,TRBJ2-6,CASSDISGANVLTF
TRBV6-6,NA,TRBJ1-5,CASRTRQGGQPQHF
TRBV19,TRBD1,TRBJ1-5,CASSGQGGGQPQHF
TRBV24-1,NA,TRBJ2-1,CATSRVGANEQFF
TRBV5-4,TRBD2,TRBJ2-3,CASSSTSGRAQDTQYF
TRBV14,NA,TRBJ1-2,CASSIGGRGRGYTF
TRBV2,NA,TRBJ1-1,CASSTRRMNTEAFF
TRBV7-2,TRBD2,TRBJ2-5,CASSLRGGRAVETQYF
TRBV7-2,NA,TRBJ2-5,CASSLEGRFGTQYF
TRBV19,NA,TRBJ1-2,CASSPPGGGYTF
TRBV6-6,NA,TRBJ2-3,CASSPLISPTYTDTQYF
TRBV25-1,NA,TRBJ1-1,CASSELDLLNTEAFF
TRBV7-3,TRBD1,TRBJ2-1,CASSLTGYNEQFF
TRBV7-2,TRBD1,TRBJ2-7,CASSYRGNEQYF
TRBV9,NA,TRBJ2-7,CASGSEWLEQYF
TRBV5-1,NA,TRBJ2-2,CASSLITGNTGELFF
TRBV18,NA,TRBJ1-1,CASSPAGSSTEAFF
TRBV15,NA,TRBJ1-1,CATEMWAGQMNTEAFF
TRBV20-1,TRBD1,TRBJ1-1,CSAAGTGEAFF